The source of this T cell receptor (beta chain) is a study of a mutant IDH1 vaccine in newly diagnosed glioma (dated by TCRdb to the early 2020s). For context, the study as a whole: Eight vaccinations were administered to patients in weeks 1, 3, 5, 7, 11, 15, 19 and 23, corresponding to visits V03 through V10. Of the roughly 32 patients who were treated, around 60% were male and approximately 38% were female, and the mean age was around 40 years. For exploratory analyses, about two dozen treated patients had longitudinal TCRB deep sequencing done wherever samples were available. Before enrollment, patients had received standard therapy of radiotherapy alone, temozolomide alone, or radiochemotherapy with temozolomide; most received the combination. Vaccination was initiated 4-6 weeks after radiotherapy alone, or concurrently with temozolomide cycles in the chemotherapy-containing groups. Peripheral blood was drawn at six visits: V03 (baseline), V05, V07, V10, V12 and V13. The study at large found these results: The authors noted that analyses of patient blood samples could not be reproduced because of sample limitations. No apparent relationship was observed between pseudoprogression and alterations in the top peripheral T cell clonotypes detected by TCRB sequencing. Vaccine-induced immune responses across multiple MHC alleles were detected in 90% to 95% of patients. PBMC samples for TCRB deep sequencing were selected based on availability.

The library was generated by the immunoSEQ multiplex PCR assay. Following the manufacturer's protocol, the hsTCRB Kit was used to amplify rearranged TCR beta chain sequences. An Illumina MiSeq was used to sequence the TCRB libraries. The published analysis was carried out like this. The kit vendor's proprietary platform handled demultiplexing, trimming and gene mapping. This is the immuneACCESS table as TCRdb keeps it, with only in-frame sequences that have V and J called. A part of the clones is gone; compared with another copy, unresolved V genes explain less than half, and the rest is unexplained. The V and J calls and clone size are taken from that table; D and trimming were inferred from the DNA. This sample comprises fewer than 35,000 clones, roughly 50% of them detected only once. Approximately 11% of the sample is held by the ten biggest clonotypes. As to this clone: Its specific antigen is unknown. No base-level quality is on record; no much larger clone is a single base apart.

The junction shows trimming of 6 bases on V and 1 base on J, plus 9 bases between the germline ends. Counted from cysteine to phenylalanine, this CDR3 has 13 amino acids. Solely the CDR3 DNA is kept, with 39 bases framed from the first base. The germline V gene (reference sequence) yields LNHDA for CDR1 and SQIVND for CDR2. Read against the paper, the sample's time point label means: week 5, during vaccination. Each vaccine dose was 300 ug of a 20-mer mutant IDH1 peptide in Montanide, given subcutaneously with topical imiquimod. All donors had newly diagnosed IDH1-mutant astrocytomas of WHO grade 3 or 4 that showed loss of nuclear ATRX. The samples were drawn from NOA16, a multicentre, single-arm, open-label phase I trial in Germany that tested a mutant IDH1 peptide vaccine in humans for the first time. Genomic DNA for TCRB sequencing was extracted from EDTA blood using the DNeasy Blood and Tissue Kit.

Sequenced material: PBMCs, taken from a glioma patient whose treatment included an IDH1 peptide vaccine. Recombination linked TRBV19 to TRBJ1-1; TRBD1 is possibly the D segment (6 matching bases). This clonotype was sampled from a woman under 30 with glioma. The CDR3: CASSRGPNTEAFF. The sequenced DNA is TGTGCCAGTAGCCGGGGGCCGAACACTGAAGCTTTCTTT.